The entry below describes one T cell receptor beta chain. This table comes from immunoSEQ multiplex PCR, and its TCRdb copy is limited to in-frame clones, with some not included. Of about 120,000 clones in the sample, 82% were seen once. This sample is part of a study of blood T cell repertoires in COVID-19. Study-wide context: Acute-phase and convalescent COVID-19 samples originated in the United States, Italy and Spain. T cells, B-cell-depleted T cells, or PBMCs provided the cDNA or gDNA that served as material.

This receptor was obtained from a woman aged 70-85 years with acute or convalescent COVID-19. Sequencing was performed on peripheral blood.

The CDR3 loop is CASSVLAEKETQYF. The CDR3 coding sequence is TGTGCCAGCAGTGTACTAGCGGAAAAAGAGACCCAGTACTTC. The V and J genes are TRBV2 and TRBJ2-5; TRBD2 matches 8 bases. From germline, CDR1 is SNHLY and CDR2 FYNNEI. This CDR3 is 14 amino acids long. V shed 4 bases and J 3 bases; nucleotides not matched to a gene: 4.